This entry lists 29 T cell receptor beta chains sequenced from one sample in a study of T cell changes during pregnancy in multiple sclerosis. The method was immunoSEQ multiplex PCR; TCRdb's version includes in-frame clones alone and lacks a portion of them. The sample records around 33,000 clones, 85% to 90% being singletons. The material sequenced was CD8+ T cells from peripheral blood mononuclear cells, taken in the third trimester of pregnancy. The receptors originated from a female donor with multiple sclerosis, enrolled in a pregnancy study.

The rearrangement uses TRBV7-3 and TRBJ2-2; weak D call: TRBD1 (6 bases). This CDR3 has 14 residues. Germline CDR1 and CDR2: SGHTA and FQGTGA. Trimming left V 9 bases short and J 6 bases short, with 17 bases between. CDR3 loop: CARIRGGRPGELFF. In nucleotides, the CDR3 is TGTGCCAGGATCAGGGGCGGTAGACCCGGGGAGCTGTTTTTT.

The chain has TRBV6-5 and TRBJ1-2; tentative D call: TRBD1 (5 bases). V shed 4 bases and J shed 4 bases, with 10 bases lying between them. CDR1 and CDR2 from the germline V gene are MNHEY and SVGAGI. This CDR3 comprises 13 residues. CDR3 sequence: CASSSRQPYGYTF. The CDR3 region has the DNA TGTGCCAGCAGTTCTCGACAGCCCTATGGCTACACCTTC.

The genes are TRBV13 and TRBJ2-5; TRBD1 might be the D (6 bases). The CDR3 runs to 16 residues. Trimming pared 1 base from V and 1 base from J, leaving 13 bases between. Germline CDR1 and CDR2: PRHDT and FYEKMQ (reference sequence). The CDR3 nucleotides are TGTGCCAGCAGCTTAGCGGCAGGGGCCGCCCAAGAGACCCAGTACTTC. This sequence encodes CASSLAAGAAQETQYF. Supplemented by reference TRBV13 and TRBJ2-5, the full variable domain reads AAGVIQSPRHLIKEKRETATLKCYPIPRHDTVYWYQQGPGQDPQFLISFYEKMQSDKGSIPDRFSAQQFSDYHSELNMSSLELGDSALYFCASSLAAGAAQETQYFGPGTRLLVL.

Concerning this clone itself: Other DNA sequences in this specimen translate into the identical CDR3. The chain recombines TRBV6-4 with TRBJ2-3; 9 bases are a match to TRBD2. Germline V lookup: CDR1 MRHNA, CDR2 SNTAGT. V trimming: 3 bases; J trimming: 2 bases; junction bases outside the gene matches: 3. This CDR3 region has 15 residues. This CDR3 reads CASSEASGDTDTQYF. In DNA form, the CDR3 reads TGTGCCAGCAGTGAGGCTAGCGGGGACACAGATACGCAGTATTTT.

The chain recombines TRBV19 with TRBJ2-7, with D perhaps matching TRBD2 (6 bases). Trimming cost V 3 bases and J 4 bases, with 19 bases left between them. Germline CDR1 is LNHDA and CDR2 is SQIVND (reference sequence). This CDR3 region has 16 residues. The CDR3 region has the DNA TGTGCCAGTAGTATCCCTAGCGCCCCTGGGGGGTACGAGCAGTACTTC. Protein product: CASSIPSAPGGYEQYF.

The CDR3, as DNA: TGTGCCAGCAGCCTTACTAGCGGGCTGTACAATGAGCAGTTCTTC. Protein product: CASSLTSGLYNEQFF. V usage is TRBV21-1 and J usage is TRBJ2-1; the table's D gene call, TRBD2, was not cross checked with the DNA. TRBV21-1 is a pseudogene. The CDR3 consists of 15 residues.

This clone was detected only a few times. The V and J genes are TRBV6-5 and TRBJ1-5, with 8 bases aligning to TRBD1. The V segment lost 5 bases and the J segment 6 bases; nucleotides outside the gene matches: 9. Germline values: CDR1 MNHEY, CDR2 SVGAGI. The CDR3 extends over 15 amino acids. The CDR3: CASSATGEGGQPQHF. CDR3 sequence (DNA): TGTGCCAGCAGTGCGACAGGGGAAGGGGGTCAGCCCCAGCATTTT.

The chain has TRBV27 and TRBJ2-1; the D gene is possibly TRBD1 (6 bases). V was shortened by 2 bases and J by 6 bases, with 11 bases between the two germline ends. This CDR3 has 14 residues. Per the germline V gene, CDR1 is MNHEY and CDR2 is SMNVEV (reference sequence). CDR3 in amino acids: CASSLAQGLNEQFF. In DNA, the CDR3 is TGTGCCAGCAGTTTAGCTCAGGGGCTCAATGAGCAGTTCTTC.

Sample share makes this clone medium-sized. The chain carries TRBV18 and TRBJ1-6; D not resolved. From germline, CDR1 is KGHSH and CDR2 LQKENI. This CDR3 region has 13 residues. V dropped 6 bases and J dropped 7 bases, with 10 bases sitting between them. The CDR3 bases are TGTGCCAGCTCTCCTAAATGGAATTCACCCCTCCACTTT. Translation: CASSPKWNSPLHF.

This sequence joins TRBV12-5 and TRBJ1-4; D perhaps matches TRBD1 (6 bases). The CDR3 is 19 residues long. The V end lost 0 bases, the J end lost 6 bases, and 23 bases lay between the germline ends. Germline loops: CDR1 LGHNT, CDR2 FRNRAP. The CDR3 spells CASGLVGFGRGGADEKLFF. CDR3 DNA: TGTGCTAGTGGTTTGGTAGGATTTGGGCGGGGGGGCGCGGATGAAAAACTGTTTTTT.

The DNA for the CDR3 is TGTGCCAGCAGCCGTAGCGAGAATGAGCAGTTCTTC. It yields the protein CASSRSENEQFF. V is TRBV5-4 and J is TRBJ2-1; a weak D match, TRBD2 (5 bases). Germline V gene data show CDR1 as SGHNT and CDR2 as YYREEE (reference sequence). The ends were cut back, 4 bases at V and 7 bases at J, with 9 bases in the middle. This CDR3 is 12 amino acids long.

The chain joins TRBV5-5 to TRBJ2-7, with 10 nucleotides matching TRBD1. CDR1 and CDR2 (germline): SGHKS, YYEKEE (reference sequence). V dropped 6 bases and J dropped 6; count of bases not matched to a gene: 9. The CDR3 has 14 residues. The CDR3 DNA reads TGTGCCAGCAACCCCGGGACAGGGGTTTCCGAGCAGTACTTC. This translates into CASNPGTGVSEQYF. The full variable domain, rest sourced from reference TRBV5-5 and TRBJ2-7, is DAGVTQSPTHLIKTRGQQVTLRCSPISGHKSVSWYQQVLGQGPQFIFQYYEKEERGRGNFPDRFSARQFPNYSSELNVNALLLGDSALYLCASNPGTGVSEQYFGPGTRLTVT.

V usage is TRBV4-1 and J usage is TRBJ1-1; D uncertain. Trimming left V 4 bases short and J 8 bases short, with 11 bases between. The CDR3 runs 12 residues. Germline V lookup: CDR1 MGHRA, CDR2 YSYEKL. The chain's CDR3 is CASSLGETEAFF. CDR3 DNA sequence: TGCGCCAGCAGCCTCGGGGAGACCGAAGCTTTCTTT.

The chain joins TRBV4-3 to TRBJ2-6; weak D call: TRBD1 (5 bases). This CDR3 spans 15 amino acids. The germline V gene encodes CDR1 LGHNA and CDR2 YSLEER. V lost 2 bases and J lost 0, with 5 bases in between. The CDR3 DNA follows: TGCGCCAGCAGCCAAACAGGCTCTGGGGCCAACGTCCTGACTTTC. Translated, it gives CASSQTGSGANVLTF.

This chain links TRBV18 with TRBJ2-5; no definite D call. In germline, CDR1 is KGHSH, CDR2 LQKENI. V was clipped by 4 bases and J by 0 bases, with 9 bases between them. This CDR3 is 14 amino acids long. The CDR3 region is CASSLPQYQETQYF. The DNA for the CDR3 is TGTGCCAGCTCACTCCCACAGTACCAAGAGACCCAGTACTTC. Drawing the rest from reference TRBV18 and TRBJ2-5, the complete variable domain is NAGVMQNPRHLVRRRGQEARLRCSPMKGHSHVYWYRQLPEEGLKFMVYLQKENIIDESGMPKERFSAEFPKEGPSILRIQQVVRGDSAAYFCASSLPQYQETQYFGPGTRLLVL.

The rearrangement joins TRBV7-2 to TRBJ1-1; the D is unclear. V lost 1 base, J lost 7 bases, and 4 bases lay in between. The CDR3 has 11 amino acids. Germline V gene sequence: CDR1 SGHTA, CDR2 FQGNSA. In nucleotides, the CDR3 is TGTGCCAGCAGCTTAGGTCTTGAAGCTTTCTTT. It encodes CASSLGLEAFF.

This clone has a single count. The rearrangement joins TRBV11-1 to TRBJ2-1; 8 bases match TRBD2. The CDR3 has 15 amino acids. In germline, CDR1 is SGHAT, CDR2 FQDESV (reference sequence). Trimming took 4 bases from V and 3 from J; bases not matched to a gene: 5. The CDR3 DNA follows: TGTGCCAGCAGCTCTCTAGCGGGTGGCTACAATGAGCAGTTCTTC. As protein: CASSSLAGGYNEQFF.

The chain joins TRBV5-1 to TRBJ1-2; D might be TRBD1 (6 bases). CDR1 is SGHRS and CDR2 is YFSETQ in the germline V gene. This CDR3 has 16 amino acids. Trimming shortened V by 1 base and J by 0 bases, and 13 bases separated the two germline ends. Here the CDR3 reads CASSLYDRIANYGYTF. CDR3 DNA sequence: TGCGCCAGCAGCTTGTACGACAGGATTGCTAACTATGGCTACACCTTC.

The chain recombines TRBV11-2 with TRBJ2-7, with D perhaps TRBD1 (5 bases). V lost 5 bases to trimming and J lost 2 bases, with 13 bases between them. Germline V lookup: CDR1 SGHAT, CDR2 FQNNGV. This CDR3 is 14 amino acids long. CDR3: CASSAYKTAYEQYF. CDR3 nucleotide sequence: TGTGCCAGCAGCGCGTACAAGACAGCCTACGAGCAGTACTTC.

This clone was found a few times. The V and J genes are TRBV4-2 and TRBJ2-1; 8 positions match TRBD1. Per germline, CDR1 LGHNA and CDR2 YNFKEQ. V trimming: 3 bases; J trimming: 7 bases; junction bases outside the gene matches: 2. The CDR3 is made up of 13 amino acids. Here the CDR3 DNA reads TGTGCCAGCAGCCAGACAGGGGCGAATGAGCAGTTCTTC. This codes for CASSQTGANEQFF.

This clone was counted only a few times. The genes are TRBV19 and TRBJ1-4; D gene unclear. Germline CDR1 is LNHDA and CDR2 is SQIVND (reference sequence). Deletions cut 3 bases from V and 5 bases from J, with 13 bases between. The CDR3 runs 15 residues. CDR3 DNA sequence: TGTGCCAGTAGTATTGGTCCGAGTTTAAATGAAAAACTGTTTTTT. Its protein product is CASSIGPSLNEKLFF.

The chain combines TRBV5-4 with TRBJ1-1; D possibly corresponds to TRBD1 (5 bases). Germline CDR1 is SGHNT and CDR2 is YYREEE (reference sequence). CDR3 length equals 14 residues. V dropped 4 bases and J dropped 6 bases, with 16 bases sitting between them. CDR3 residues: CASSPTVTNPEAFF. In DNA form, the CDR3 reads TGTGCCAGCAGCCCGACAGTTACTAACCCTGAAGCTTTCTTT.

The chain is built from TRBV5-1 and TRBJ2-5, with a possible D match to TRBD2 (5 bases). Germline assignment: CDR1 SGHRS and CDR2 YFSETQ. This CDR3 spans 13 amino acids. V was trimmed by 0 bases and J by 7 bases, leaving 10 bases between them. This chain's CDR3 is CASSLVPGGTQYF. The CDR3 coding sequence is TGCGCCAGCAGCTTGGTACCTGGAGGGACCCAGTACTTC.

The chain joins TRBV6-5 to TRBJ1-1, with 8 bases that match TRBD1. J lost 1 base, V lost 3 bases, and 4 bases had no gene match. The CDR3 runs 15 residues. CDR1 MNHEY and CDR2 SVGAGI come from the germline V gene. The CDR3 protein is CASSYLGTGNTEAFF. In DNA form, the CDR3 reads TGTGCCAGCAGTTATTTGGGGACAGGGAACACTGAAGCTTTCTTT.

The CDR3 loop reads CASSSRRDRANGYTF. In nucleotides, the CDR3 is TGTGCCAGCAGCTCACGAAGGGACAGGGCGAATGGCTACACCTTC. The chain joins TRBV14 to TRBJ1-2; 9 bases are shared with TRBD1. CDR3 length: 15 residues. Germline CDR1 reads SGHDN; CDR2 reads FVKESK. The V gene end was trimmed by 5 bases and the J gene end by 6 bases; junction bases not matched to a gene: 10.

This clone appeared a few times. The rearrangement uses TRBV30 and TRBJ2-6, with D hard to call. With 2 bases removed from V and 2 bases from J, the gap between germline ends came to 4 bases. The CDR3 is made up of 13 amino acids. Looked up from germline, CDR1 is GTSNPN and CDR2 is SVGIG (reference sequence). CDR3 sequence (DNA): TGTGCCTGGAGTCCCACTGGGGCCAACGTCCTGACTTTC. Amino acid sequence: CAWSPTGANVLTF.

The chain couples TRBV25-1 to TRBJ1-2; 8 bases align to TRBD1. CDR1 and CDR2 (germline): MGHDK, SYGVNS. CDR3 size: 15 residues. The V segment lost 8 bases and the J segment 8 bases; nucleotides outside the gene matches: 16. This CDR3 reads CASRPFSQGAEGYTF. Written as DNA, the CDR3 is TGTGCCAGCCGTCCCTTCTCTCAGGGGGCGGAGGGCTACACCTTC.

The rearrangement uses TRBV30 and TRBJ2-1, with TRBD1 matching 10 bases. Trimming cost V 2 bases and J 16 bases; bases outside gene matches: 8. This CDR3 spans 12 amino acids. In germline, CDR1 is GTSNPN, CDR2 SVGIG (reference sequence). The CDR3 is CAWSYGTGETFF. The CDR3 bases are TGTGCCTGGAGTTATGGGACAGGGGAAACTTTCTTC.

V is TRBV5-4 and J is TRBJ2-7; 8 nucleotides align to TRBD1. Germline CDR1 SGHNT, CDR2 YYREEE (reference sequence). J lost 5 bases, V lost 4 bases, and 5 bases had no gene match. This CDR3 spans 13 amino acids. CDR3 amino acids: CASSPRGLNEQYF. CDR3 coding DNA: TGTGCCAGCAGCCCCAGGGGGCTCAACGAGCAGTACTTC.